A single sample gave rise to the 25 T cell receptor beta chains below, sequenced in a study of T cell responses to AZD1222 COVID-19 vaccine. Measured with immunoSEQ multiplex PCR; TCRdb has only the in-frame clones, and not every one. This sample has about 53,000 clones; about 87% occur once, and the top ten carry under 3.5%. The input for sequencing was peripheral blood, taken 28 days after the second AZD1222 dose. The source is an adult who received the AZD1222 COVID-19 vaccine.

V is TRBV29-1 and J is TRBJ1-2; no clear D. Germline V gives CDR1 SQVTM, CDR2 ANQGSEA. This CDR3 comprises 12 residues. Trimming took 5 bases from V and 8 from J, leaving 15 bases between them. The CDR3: CSVQEGLRGYTF. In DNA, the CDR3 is TGCAGCGTTCAGGAAGGACTGAGAGGCTACACCTTC.

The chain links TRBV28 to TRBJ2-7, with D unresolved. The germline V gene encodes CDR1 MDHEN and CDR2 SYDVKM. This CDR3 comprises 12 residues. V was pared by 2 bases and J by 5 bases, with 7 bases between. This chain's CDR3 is CASSLAVHEQYF. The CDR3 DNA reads TGTGCCAGCAGTTTAGCAGTCCACGAGCAGTACTTC.

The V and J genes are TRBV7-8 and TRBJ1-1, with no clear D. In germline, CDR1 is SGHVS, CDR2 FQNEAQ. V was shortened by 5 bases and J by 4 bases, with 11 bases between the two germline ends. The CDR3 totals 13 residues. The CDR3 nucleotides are TGTGCCAGCAGCCAACTTACCCTCACTGAAGCTTTCTTT. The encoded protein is CASSQLTLTEAFF.

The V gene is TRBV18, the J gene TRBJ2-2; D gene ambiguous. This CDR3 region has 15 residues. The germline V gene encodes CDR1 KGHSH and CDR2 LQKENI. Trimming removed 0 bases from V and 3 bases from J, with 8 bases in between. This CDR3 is CASSPPDGYTGELFF. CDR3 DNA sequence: TGTGCCAGCTCACCACCGGACGGTTACACCGGGGAGCTGTTTTTT.

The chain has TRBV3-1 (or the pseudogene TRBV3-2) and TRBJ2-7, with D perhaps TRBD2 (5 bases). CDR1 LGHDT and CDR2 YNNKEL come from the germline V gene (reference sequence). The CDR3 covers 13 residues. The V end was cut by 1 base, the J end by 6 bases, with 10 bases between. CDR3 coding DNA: TGTGCCAGCAGCCAAGCGACTCGGGGCGAGCAGTACTTC. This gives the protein CASSQATRGEQYF.

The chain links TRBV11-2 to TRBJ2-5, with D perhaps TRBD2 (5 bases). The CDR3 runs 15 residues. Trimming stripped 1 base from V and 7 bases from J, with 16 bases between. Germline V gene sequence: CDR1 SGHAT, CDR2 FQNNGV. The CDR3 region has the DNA TGTGCCAGCAGCTTAGGGGAGCCCTCCCTGGGGACCCAGTACTTC. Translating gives CASSLGEPSLGTQYF.

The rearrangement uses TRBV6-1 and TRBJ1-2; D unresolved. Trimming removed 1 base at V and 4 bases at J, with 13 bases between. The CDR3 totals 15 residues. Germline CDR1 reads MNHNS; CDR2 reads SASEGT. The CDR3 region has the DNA TGTGCCAGCAGTGAAGTGCCGCGCTCTGGCTATGGCTACACCTTC. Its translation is CASSEVPRSGYGYTF.

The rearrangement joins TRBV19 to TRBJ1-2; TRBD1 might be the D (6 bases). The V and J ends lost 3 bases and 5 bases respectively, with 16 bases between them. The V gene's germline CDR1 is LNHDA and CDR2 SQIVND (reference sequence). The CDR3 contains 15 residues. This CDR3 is CASSMAAGVRYGYTF. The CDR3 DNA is TGTGCCAGTAGTATGGCGGCAGGGGTGAGGTATGGCTACACCTTC.

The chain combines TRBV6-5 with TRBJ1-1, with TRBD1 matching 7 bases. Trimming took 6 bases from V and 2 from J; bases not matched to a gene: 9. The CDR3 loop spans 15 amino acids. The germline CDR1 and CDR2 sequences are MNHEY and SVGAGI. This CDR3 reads CASSKDRYSNTEAFF. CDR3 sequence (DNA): TGTGCCAGCAGCAAGGACAGGTACTCTAACACTGAAGCTTTCTTT.

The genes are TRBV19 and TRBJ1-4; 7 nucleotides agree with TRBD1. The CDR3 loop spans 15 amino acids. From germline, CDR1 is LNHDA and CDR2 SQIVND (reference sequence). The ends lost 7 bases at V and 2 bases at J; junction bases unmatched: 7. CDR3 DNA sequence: TGTGCCAGTACTGACAGGGTCCGGACTAATGAAAAACTGTTTTTT. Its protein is CASTDRVRTNEKLFF.

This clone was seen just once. CDR3 DNA sequence: TGTGCCAGCAGCGTAGGGGTAGCCACAGATACGCAGTATTTT. It translates to CASSVGVATDTQYF. The V and J genes are TRBV9 and TRBJ2-3; D unclear. Trimming removed 0 bases at V and 2 bases at J, with 7 bases between. This CDR3 has 14 residues. The germline CDR1 and CDR2 sequences are SGDLS and YYNGEE.

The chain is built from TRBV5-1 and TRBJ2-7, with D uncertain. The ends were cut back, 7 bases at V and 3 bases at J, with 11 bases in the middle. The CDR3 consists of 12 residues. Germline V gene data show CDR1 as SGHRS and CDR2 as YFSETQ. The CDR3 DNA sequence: TGCGCCAGCCGAGAACTTAACTACGAGCAGTACTTC. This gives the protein CASRELNYEQYF. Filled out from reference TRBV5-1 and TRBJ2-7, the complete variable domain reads KAGVTQTPRYLIKTRGQQVTLSCSPISGHRSVSWYQQTPGQGLQFLFEYFSETQRNKGNFPGRFSGRQFSNSRSEMNVSTLELGDSALYLCASRELNYEQYFGPGTRLTVT.

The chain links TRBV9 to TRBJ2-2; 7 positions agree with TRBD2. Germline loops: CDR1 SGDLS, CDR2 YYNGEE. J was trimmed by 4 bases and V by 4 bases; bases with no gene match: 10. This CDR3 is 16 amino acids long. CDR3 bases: TGTGCCAGCAGCACCTCGGGACTACCCTCCACCGGGGAGCTGTTTTTT. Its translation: CASSTSGLPSTGELFF.

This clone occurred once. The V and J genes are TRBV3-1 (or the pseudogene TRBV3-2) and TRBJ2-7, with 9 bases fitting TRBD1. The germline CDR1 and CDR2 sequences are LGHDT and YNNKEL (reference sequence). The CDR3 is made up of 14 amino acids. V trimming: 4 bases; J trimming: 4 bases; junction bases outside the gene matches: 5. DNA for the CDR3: TGTGCCAGCAGCCGAGGACAGGGGAGATACGAGCAGTACTTC. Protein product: CASSRGQGRYEQYF.

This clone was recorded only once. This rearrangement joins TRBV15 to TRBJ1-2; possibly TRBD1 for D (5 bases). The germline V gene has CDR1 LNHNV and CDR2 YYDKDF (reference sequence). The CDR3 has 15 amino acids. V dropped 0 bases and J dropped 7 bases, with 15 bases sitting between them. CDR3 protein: CATSRDGGEVFGYTF. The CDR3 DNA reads TGTGCCACCAGCAGAGATGGGGGGGAGGTCTTTGGCTACACCTTC.

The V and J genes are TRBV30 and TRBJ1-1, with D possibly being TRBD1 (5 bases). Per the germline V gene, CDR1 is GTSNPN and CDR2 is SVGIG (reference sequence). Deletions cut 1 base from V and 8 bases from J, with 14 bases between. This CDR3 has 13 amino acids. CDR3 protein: CAWSEGRLTEAFF. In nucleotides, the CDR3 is TGTGCCTGGAGTGAGGGACGGCTAACCGAAGCTTTCTTT. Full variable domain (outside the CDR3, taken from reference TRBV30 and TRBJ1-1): SQTIHQWPATLVQPVGSPLSLECTVEGTSNPNLYWYRQAAGRGLQLLFYSVGIGQISSEVPQNLSASRPQDRQFILSSKKLLLSDSGFYLCAWSEGRLTEAFFGQGTRLTVV.

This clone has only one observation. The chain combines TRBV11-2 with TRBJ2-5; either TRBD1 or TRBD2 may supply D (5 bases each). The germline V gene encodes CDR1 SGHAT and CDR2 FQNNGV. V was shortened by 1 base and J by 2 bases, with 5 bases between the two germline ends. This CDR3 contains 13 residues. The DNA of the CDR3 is TGTGCCAGCAGCTTAGGGGGGCAAGAGACCCAGTACTTC. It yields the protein CASSLGGQETQYF. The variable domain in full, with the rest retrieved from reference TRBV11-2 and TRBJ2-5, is EAGVAQSPRYKIIEKRQSVAFWCNPISGHATLYWYQQILGQGPKLLIQFQNNGVVDDSQLPKDRFSAERLKGVDSTLKIQPAKLEDSAVYLCASSLGGQETQYFGPGTRLLVL.

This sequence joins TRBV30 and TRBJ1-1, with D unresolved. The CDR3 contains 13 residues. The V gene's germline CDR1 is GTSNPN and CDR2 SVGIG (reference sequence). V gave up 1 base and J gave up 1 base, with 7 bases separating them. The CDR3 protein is CAWSDERNTEAFF. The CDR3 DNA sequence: TGTGCCTGGAGTGACGAGAGGAACACTGAAGCTTTCTTT.

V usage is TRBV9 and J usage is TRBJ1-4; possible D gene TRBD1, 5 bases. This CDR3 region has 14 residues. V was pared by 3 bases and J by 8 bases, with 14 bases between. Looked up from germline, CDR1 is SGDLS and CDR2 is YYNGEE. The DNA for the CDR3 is TGTGCCAGCAGCGCGGGGCTCCTCGACGAAAAACTGTTTTTT. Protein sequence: CASSAGLLDEKLFF.

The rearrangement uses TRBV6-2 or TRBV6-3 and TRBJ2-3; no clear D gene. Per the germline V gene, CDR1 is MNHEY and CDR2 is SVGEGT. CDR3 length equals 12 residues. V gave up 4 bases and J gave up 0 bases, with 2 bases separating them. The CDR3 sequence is CASSSSTDTQYF. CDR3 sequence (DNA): TGTGCCAGCAGTTCTAGCACAGATACGCAGTATTTT.

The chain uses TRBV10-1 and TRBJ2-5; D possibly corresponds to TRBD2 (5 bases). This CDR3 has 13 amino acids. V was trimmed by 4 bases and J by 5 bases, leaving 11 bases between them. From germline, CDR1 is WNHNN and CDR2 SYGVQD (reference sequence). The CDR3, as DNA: TGCGCCAGCAGTGCAAAGCGAGGGGAGACCCAGTACTTC. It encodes CASSAKRGETQYF.

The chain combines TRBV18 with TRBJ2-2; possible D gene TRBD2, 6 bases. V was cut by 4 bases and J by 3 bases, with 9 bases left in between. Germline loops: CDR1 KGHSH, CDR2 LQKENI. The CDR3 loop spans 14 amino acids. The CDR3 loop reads CASSLAGHTGELFF. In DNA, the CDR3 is TGTGCCAGCTCACTGGCGGGGCACACCGGGGAGCTGTTTTTT.

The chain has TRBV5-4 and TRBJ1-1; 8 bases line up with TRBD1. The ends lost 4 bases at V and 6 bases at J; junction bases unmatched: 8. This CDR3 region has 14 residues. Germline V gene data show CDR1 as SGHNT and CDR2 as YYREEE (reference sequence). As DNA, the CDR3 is TGTGCCAGCAGCCCCATGGTCAGGGGGCCTGAAGCTTTCTTT. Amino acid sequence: CASSPMVRGPEAFF.

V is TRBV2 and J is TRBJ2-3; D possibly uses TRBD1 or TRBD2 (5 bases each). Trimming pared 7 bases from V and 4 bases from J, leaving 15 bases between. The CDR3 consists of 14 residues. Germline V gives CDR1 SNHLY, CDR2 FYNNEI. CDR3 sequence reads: CASKVSGRPDTQYF. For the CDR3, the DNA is TGTGCCAGCAAGGTGTCAGGGAGACCAGATACGCAGTATTTT.

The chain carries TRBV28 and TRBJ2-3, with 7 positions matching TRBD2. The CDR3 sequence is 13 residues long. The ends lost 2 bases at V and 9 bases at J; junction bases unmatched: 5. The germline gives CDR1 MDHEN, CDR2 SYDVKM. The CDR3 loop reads CASSLGWRETQYF. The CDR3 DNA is TGTGCCAGCAGTTTAGGTTGGCGGGAGACGCAGTATTTT.